This T cell receptor (beta chain) was retrieved from a study of shared clonotypes between healthy human individuals. Study-level findings and limits: Limited genetic and exposure-history diversity came from having few donors.

Splitting of each subset's genomic DNA was done evenly across several immunoSEQ plates. Profiled with immunoSEQ multiplex PCR; TCRdb holds only in-frame clones, not every one. The sample lists under 1 million clones; roughly 96% were seen once. This clone was counted a single time. The target antigen is unknown. Trimming stripped 1 base from V and 0 bases from J, with 13 bases between. The CDR3 covers 16 residues. Germline values: CDR1 SGHVS, CDR2 FQNEAQ. The naive CD8 subset, CD45RO-negative cells positively selected for CCR7, excluded terminally differentiated effector memory CD45RA+ cells. All donors were healthy HIV-negative adults lacking recent acute infections or vaccinations.

The V gene is TRBV7-8, the J gene TRBJ2-7, with D maybe TRBD2 (6 bases). Sequencing used naive CD8+ T cells sorted from blood. This receptor was identified in a man aged 25-45 years in good health. CDR3 loop: CASSLGGRDSSYEQYF. CDR3 DNA: TGTGCCAGCAGCTTAGGGGGCCGGGACTCCTCCTACGAGCAGTACTTC.